This T cell receptor (beta chain) was recorded in a study of shared clonotypes between healthy human individuals. For the study at large: Donors had three CD4 naive, three CD4 memory, two CD8 naive and one CD8 memory plate apiece. Overall study findings and caveats: Incompleteness in sorted-subset sequencing, despite large depth, was shown by rarefaction.

From germline, CDR1 is MNHEY and CDR2 SVGAGI. Trimming took 4 bases from V and 5 from J; bases not matched to a gene: 5. This CDR3 spans 14 amino acids. Replicate PCRs run on sorted subsets employed approximately 180 ng DNA, approximately 30,000 T cell genomes. Sequencing was performed with immunoSEQ multiplex PCR; in TCRdb, only in-frame clones are kept and a portion is missing. The sample lists about 510,000 clones; almost 97% were seen once. CD4+ cells underwent separation, giving CD45RA+ naive and CD45RA-negative memory subsets. On this clone: Its antigen is not known.

The TCR comes from a woman aged 30 to 39 in good health. Sequencing was performed on naive CD4+ T cells sorted from blood. The sample's subset: CD45RA+ positively selected. The chain is built from TRBV6-5 and TRBJ2-5; the match to TRBD2 covers 9 bases. For the CDR3, the DNA is TGTGCCAGCAGTTCGGCGGGAGGGGAGGAGACCCAGTACTTC. It is translated as CASSSAGGEETQYF.